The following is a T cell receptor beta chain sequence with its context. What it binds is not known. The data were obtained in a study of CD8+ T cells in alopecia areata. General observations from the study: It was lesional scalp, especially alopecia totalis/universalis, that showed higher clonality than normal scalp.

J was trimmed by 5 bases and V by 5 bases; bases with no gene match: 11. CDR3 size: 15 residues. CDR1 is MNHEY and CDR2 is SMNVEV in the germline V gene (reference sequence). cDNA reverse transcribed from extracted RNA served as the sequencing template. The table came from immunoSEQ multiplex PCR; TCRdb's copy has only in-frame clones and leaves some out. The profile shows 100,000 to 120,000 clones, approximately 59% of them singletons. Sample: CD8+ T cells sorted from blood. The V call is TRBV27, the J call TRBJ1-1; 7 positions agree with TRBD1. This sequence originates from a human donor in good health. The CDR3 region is CASSPDDRVYTEAFF. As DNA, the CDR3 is TGTGCCAGCAGTCCTGACGACAGGGTGTATACTGAAGCTTTCTTT.